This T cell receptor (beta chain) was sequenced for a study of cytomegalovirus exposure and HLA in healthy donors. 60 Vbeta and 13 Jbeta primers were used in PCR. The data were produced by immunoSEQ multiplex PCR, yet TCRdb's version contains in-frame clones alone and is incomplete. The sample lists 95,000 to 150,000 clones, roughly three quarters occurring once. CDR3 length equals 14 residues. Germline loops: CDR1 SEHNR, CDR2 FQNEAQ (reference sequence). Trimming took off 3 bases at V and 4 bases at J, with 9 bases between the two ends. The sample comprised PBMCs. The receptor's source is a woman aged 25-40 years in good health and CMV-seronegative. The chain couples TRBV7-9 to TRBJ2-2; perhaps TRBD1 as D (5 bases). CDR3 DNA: TGTGCCAGCAGCTTTAACAGGCCCACCGGGGAGCTGTTTTTT. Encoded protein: CASSFNRPTGELFF.